The 29 T cell receptor beta chains in this list originate from one sample, sequenced in a study of early T cells in non-severe SARS-CoV-2 infection. TCRdb called the 5' RACE reads again in MiXCR, with one record for every CDR3 protein. The sample yields 80,000 to 95,000 distinct CDR3 sequences, 14% seen once. Sequences were obtained from whole blood. Receptors were obtained from an adult who was a healthcare worker with PCR-confirmed SARS-CoV-2 infection or an uninfected control (not recorded which).

The V gene is TRBV12-3 or TRBV12-4, the J gene TRBJ1-2, with 8 positions matching TRBD1. The CDR3 is 16 amino acids. Trimming removed 3 bases from V and 6 bases from J; junction bases left unmatched: 12. For the CDR3, the DNA is TGTGCCAGCAGTTTTGGGACAGGAAAAGCTTTAAATGGCTACACCTTC. It is translated as CASSFGTGKALNGYTF.

The table lists this clonotype with many counts. The gene calls are TRBV2 and TRBJ2-2; maybe TRBD2 (6 bases). CDR3 size: 14 residues. The germline V gene has CDR1 SNHLY and CDR2 FYNNEI. V lost 6 bases and J lost 5, with 13 bases in between. In DNA, the CDR3 is TGTGCCAGCAGGCCTGGTGGGAGGACCGGGGAGCTGTTTTTT. Its protein product is CASRPGGRTGELFF.

The CDR3 sequence is CASKEGGEQYF. CDR3 DNA sequence: TGTGCCAGCAAAGAGGGCGGCGAGCAGTACTTC. The chain recombines TRBV28 with TRBJ2-7; D is possibly TRBD2 (5 bases). Trimming shortened V by 7 bases and J by 6 bases, and 10 bases separated the two germline ends. The V gene's germline CDR1 is MDHEN and CDR2 SYDVKM. This CDR3 region has 11 residues.

Only a few counts were recorded for this clonotype. The chain couples TRBV10-3 to TRBJ2-4; 11 positions match TRBD1. The CDR3 runs to 17 residues. The V gene's germline CDR1 is ENHRY and CDR2 SYGVKD. The trim removed 3 bases at V and 6 bases at J, leaving 10 bases unmatched. This CDR3 reads CAISDPKTGTGGNIQYF. The DNA of the CDR3 is TGTGCCATCAGTGACCCTAAAACCGGGACAGGGGGAAACATTCAGTACTTC.

The chain recombines TRBV24-1 with TRBJ2-1; 12 bases are a match to TRBD1. V lost 9 bases to trimming and J lost 2 bases; unmatched junction nucleotides: 7. CDR3 size: 16 residues. Germline V gene lookup returns CDR1 KGHDR and CDR2 SFDVKD. The DNA for the CDR3 is TGTGCCACCTCGACCGGGACAGGGGGCGCCTACAATGAGCAGTTCTTC. Amino acid sequence: CATSTGTGGAYNEQFF.

This clonotype was picked up a small number of times. V is TRBV7-9 and J is TRBJ2-1; D gene uncertain. V lost 5 bases and J 12 bases, leaving 17 bases between the germline ends. There are 13 residues in the CDR3. Germline assignment: CDR1 SEHNR and CDR2 FQNEAQ (reference sequence). The CDR3 sequence: CASSEAARLTQFF. The CDR3 DNA follows: TGTGCCAGCAGCGAGGCTGCCCGACTGACGCAGTTCTTC.

The sample holds many counts of this clonotype. The rearrangement joins TRBV7-9 to TRBJ2-1; D gene unclear. Germline V CDR1 and CDR2: SEHNR, FQNEAQ (reference sequence). Trimming left V 2 bases short and J 5 bases short, with 16 bases between. This CDR3 has 16 residues. The CDR3 sequence: CASSLLGTRMDNEQFF. The CDR3 DNA sequence: TGTGCCAGCAGCTTACTGGGCACAAGGATGGACAATGAGCAGTTCTTC. Based on the CDR3 plus reference TRBV7-9 and TRBJ2-1, the full variable domain is DTGVSQNPRHKITKRGQNVTFRCDPISEHNRLYWYRQTLGQGPEFLTYFQNEAQLEKSRLLSDRFSAERPKGSFSTLEIQRTEQGDSAMYLCASSLLGTRMDNEQFFGPGTRLTVL.

V and J are TRBV29-1 and TRBJ2-5, with 11 bases lining up with TRBD1. CDR1 and CDR2 from the germline V gene are SQVTM and ANQGSEA. The V gene end was trimmed by 7 bases and the J gene end by 4 bases; junction bases not matched to a gene: 8. The CDR3 is 14 residues long. For the CDR3, the DNA is TGCAGCGCTAGGGGACAGGGGGTCGGAGAGACCCAGTACTTC. This sequence encodes CSARGQGVGETQYF. The full variable domain, its missing parts supplied by reference TRBV29-1 and TRBJ2-5, is SAVISQKPSRDICQRGTSLTIQCQVDSQVTMMFWYRQQPGQSLTLIATANQGSEATYESGFVIDKFPISRPNLTFSTLTVSNMSPEDSSIYLCSARGQGVGETQYFGPGTRLLVL.

This sequence joins TRBV6-2 or TRBV6-3 and TRBJ2-2; D gene unclear. Germline V gene sequence: CDR1 MNHEY, CDR2 SVGEGT. V lost 4 bases and J 3 bases, leaving 9 bases between the germline ends. This CDR3 spans 14 amino acids. For the CDR3, the DNA is TGTGCCAGCAGTTGGATAGCTGACACCGGGGAGCTGTTTTTT. Its protein product is CASSWIADTGELFF.

This clonotype has only a few counts. The chain links TRBV5-6 to TRBJ2-7, with D uncertain. The CDR3 is 14 residues long. The V end was cut by 0 bases, the J end by 3 bases, with 10 bases between. CDR1 is SGHDT, CDR2 YYEEEE, per germline. The CDR3 DNA reads TGTGCCAGCAGCTTGGACGGTGGCATCTACGAGCAGTACTTC. Translating it yields CASSLDGGIYEQYF.

The chain employs TRBV7-3 and TRBJ2-1; 12 nucleotides agree with TRBD2. Germline assignment: CDR1 SGHTA and CDR2 FQGTGA. Trimming took 6 bases from V and 4 from J; bases not matched to a gene: 4. The CDR3 extends over 15 amino acids. The DNA of the CDR3 is TGTGCCAGCAGTACGACTAGCGGGGGATACAATGAGCAGTTCTTC. Translation: CASSTTSGGYNEQFF.

In this sample, this clonotype turned up a few times. The chain recombines TRBV29-1 with TRBJ2-3; maybe TRBD2 (6 bases). The CDR3 loop spans 15 amino acids. The germline CDR1 and CDR2 sequences are SQVTM and ANQGSEA. V was cut by 6 bases and J by 3 bases, with 19 bases left in between. The CDR3, as DNA: TGCAGCGTCAGCGGTAGCGGAATTGGAACAGATACGCAGTATTTT. Encoded protein: CSVSGSGIGTDTQYF.

This clonotype was detected a few times. The V gene is TRBV14, the J gene TRBJ2-5; D call uncertain. Germline V gene sequence: CDR1 SGHDN, CDR2 FVKESK. V was shortened by 6 bases and J by 5 bases, with 7 bases between the two germline ends. The CDR3 has 11 amino acids. The CDR3: CASSSDETQYF. Written as DNA, the CDR3 is TGTGCCAGCAGTTCGGATGAGACCCAGTACTTC.

The chain combines TRBV20-1 with TRBJ2-3; D is ambiguous. Germline V gives CDR1 DFQATT, CDR2 SNEGSKA (reference sequence). V was shortened by 3 bases and J by 0 bases, with 10 bases between the two germline ends. The CDR3 runs to 14 residues. CDR3 residues: CSARAVASTDTQYF. The CDR3 region has the DNA TGCAGTGCTAGGGCCGTAGCAAGCACAGATACGCAGTATTTT.

This clonotype occurred a few times. The chain is built from TRBV7-9 and TRBJ2-7; 7 nucleotides line up with TRBD1. The CDR3 has 12 residues. Germline CDR1 SEHNR, CDR2 FQNEAQ (reference sequence). The J segment lost 4 bases and the V segment lost 5 bases, leaving 2 bases of the junction unmatched. CDR3 region: CASSRQGYEQYF. The CDR3 DNA sequence: TGTGCCAGCAGCCGACAGGGATACGAGCAGTACTTC.

This chain uses TRBV7-2 with TRBJ1-2; D is perhaps TRBD1 (6 bases). Trimming removed 2 bases from V and 3 bases from J, with 13 bases in between. Germline V gene lookup returns CDR1 SGHTA and CDR2 FQGNSA. This CDR3 is 15 amino acids long. In nucleotides, the CDR3 is TGTGCCAGCAGCTTACAAAATTCAGGGGACTATGGCTACACCTTC. Its translation is CASSLQNSGDYGYTF. The full variable domain, completed using reference TRBV7-2 and TRBJ1-2, is GAGVSQSPSNKVTEKGKDVELRCDPISGHTALYWYRQSLGQGLEFLIYFQGNSAPDKSGLPSDRFSAERTGGSVSTLTIQRTQQEDSAVYLCASSLQNSGDYGYTFGSGTRLTVV.

This clonotype was counted a few times. J is TRBJ2-7 and V is TRBV5-1; D is possibly TRBD1 or TRBD2 (5 bases each). The CDR3 is 15 amino acids. Germline assignment: CDR1 SGHRS and CDR2 YFSETQ. V lost 2 bases and J 0 bases, leaving 12 bases between the germline ends. The CDR3 DNA reads TGCGCCAGCAGCTTCGAGGGGCATAGCTCCTACGAGCAGTACTTC. Protein: CASSFEGHSSYEQYF. Full variable domain (missing parts from reference TRBV5-1 and TRBJ2-7): KAGVTQTPRYLIKTRGQQVTLSCSPISGHRSVSWYQQTPGQGLQFLFEYFSETQRNKGNFPGRFSGRQFSNSRSEMNVSTLELGDSALYLCASSFEGHSSYEQYFGPGTRLTVT.

The table lists this clonotype with a few counts. Possible read error: a much larger clone is one base away. The rearrangement links TRBV7-6 to TRBJ2-7, with 7 bases matching TRBD1. The CDR3 runs to 14 residues. Per the germline V gene, CDR1 is SGHVS and CDR2 is FNYEAQ. J was trimmed by 0 bases and V by 1 base; bases with no gene match: 0. For the CDR3, the DNA is TGTGCCAGCAGCTTAGGGGACAGCTCCTACGAGCAGTACTTC. As protein: CASSLGDSSYEQYF.

This clonotype appeared a few times. The chain combines TRBV20-1 with TRBJ2-1, with D tentatively TRBD1 or TRBD2 (5 bases each). Trimming took 3 bases from V and 7 from J, leaving 16 bases between them. CDR1 and CDR2 (germline): DFQATT, SNEGSKA (reference sequence). The CDR3 is 14 amino acids. The CDR3, as DNA: TGCAGTGCTAGGGACACGGGGAGAATAAATGAGCAGTTCTTC. It codes for CSARDTGRINEQFF.

This rearrangement joins TRBV4-3 to TRBJ2-3, with 7 positions matching TRBD2. From germline, CDR1 is LGHNA and CDR2 YSLEER. This CDR3 is built from 18 residues. V gave up 0 bases and J gave up 6 bases; unmatched junction bases: 15. The CDR3: CASSQESVAGGGGDTQYF. The DNA of the CDR3 is TGCGCCAGCAGCCAAGAATCGGTAGCGGGTGGAGGAGGGGATACGCAGTATTTT.

The DNA for the CDR3 is TGTGCTAGTGGTTTTTCCCGGGACAGGGGCCTAGAGAGCTCCTACGAGCAGTACTTC. It encodes CASGFSRDRGLESSYEQYF. The chain employs TRBV12-5 and TRBJ2-7; 10 bases align to TRBD1. Germline trimming cut 3 bases from V and 0 bases from J; bases unmatched to any gene: 14. CDR1 is LGHNT and CDR2 is FRNRAP in the germline V gene. The CDR3 has 19 residues. The variable domain in full, completed from reference TRBV12-5 and TRBJ2-7, reads DARVTQTPRHKVTEMGQEVTMRCQPILGHNTVFWYRQTMMQGLELLAYFRNRAPLDDSGMPKDRFSAEMPDATLATLKIQPSEPRDSAVYFCASGFSRDRGLESSYEQYFGPGTRLTVT.

This clonotype was counted only a few times. The V gene is TRBV7-2, the J gene TRBJ2-2; TRBD2 aligns across 10 bases. The V gene end was trimmed by 3 bases and the J gene end by 5 bases; junction bases not matched to a gene: 3. The CDR3 has 15 amino acids. CDR1 and CDR2 (germline): SGHTA, FQGNSA. CDR3 loop: CASSFTSGATGELFF. CDR3 coding DNA: TGTGCCAGCAGCTTTACTAGCGGGGCTACCGGGGAGCTGTTTTTT. The complete variable domain, with remaining parts taken from reference TRBV7-2 and TRBJ2-2, reads GAGVSQSPSNKVTEKGKDVELRCDPISGHTALYWYRQSLGQGLEFLIYFQGNSAPDKSGLPSDRFSAERTGGSVSTLTIQRTQQEDSAVYLCASSFTSGATGELFFGEGSRLTVL.

This clonotype has just a few counts. V is TRBV7-2 and J is TRBJ2-3, with D perhaps being TRBD1 or TRBD2 (6 bases each). This CDR3 is built from 15 residues. The germline CDR1 and CDR2 sequences are SGHTA and FQGNSA. V gave up 5 bases and J gave up 5 bases, with 17 bases separating them. Here the CDR3 reads CASSRVWGAGDTQYF. The CDR3 nucleotides are TGTGCCAGCAGCCGGGTATGGGGGGCCGGAGATACGCAGTATTTT.

This clonotype was observed a handful of times. This rearrangement joins TRBV6-4 to TRBJ2-5; a possible D gene is TRBD1 (5 bases). The germline V gene encodes CDR1 MRHNA and CDR2 SNTAGT. V lost 4 bases and J lost 5, with 14 bases in between. The CDR3 consists of 14 residues. CDR3 sequence: CASSVTPGSETQYF. The CDR3 DNA reads as TGTGCCAGCAGTGTTACTCCAGGGTCCGAGACCCAGTACTTC.

This clonotype showed up just a few times. V is TRBV5-1 and J is TRBJ2-3, with D tentatively TRBD1 (6 bases). The CDR3 is 14 amino acids. Trimming cost V 7 bases and J 0 bases, with 12 bases left between them. Germline CDR1 is SGHRS and CDR2 is YFSETQ. In DNA form, the CDR3 reads TGCGCCAGCGCCGGACAGATAAGCACAGATACGCAGTATTTT. Translating it yields CASAGQISTDTQYF. The complete variable domain, with remaining parts taken from reference TRBV5-1 and TRBJ2-3, reads KAGVTQTPRYLIKTRGQQVTLSCSPISGHRSVSWYQQTPGQGLQFLFEYFSETQRNKGNFPGRFSGRQFSNSRSEMNVSTLELGDSALYLCASAGQISTDTQYFGPGTRLTVL.

In its sample, this clonotype ranks as medium-sized. The CDR3 nucleotides read TGTGCCAGCAGTGACTCACCCGGCGGAGCTAGCACAGATACGCAGTATTTT. Encoded protein: CASSDSPGGASTDTQYF. V and J are TRBV6-4 and TRBJ2-3; D is ambiguous. Trimming stripped 0 bases from V and 0 bases from J, with 13 bases between. This CDR3 spans 17 amino acids. CDR1 and CDR2 (germline): MRHNA, SNTAGT.

The chain couples TRBV6-6 to TRBJ2-3, with D perhaps TRBD1 (5 bases). CDR3 length: 16 residues. CDR1 and CDR2 from the germline V gene are MNHNY and SVGAGI (reference sequence). Trimming pared 4 bases from V and 6 bases from J, leaving 20 bases between. This CDR3 reads CASSFPRDKYSDTQYF. The CDR3 DNA reads TGTGCCAGCAGTTTTCCCAGGGATAAATATTCGGATACGCAGTATTTT.

This clonotype was detected only a few times. This rearrangement joins TRBV20-1 to TRBJ2-7; a weak D match, TRBD1 (8 bases). CDR3 length equals 17 residues. In germline, CDR1 is DFQATT, CDR2 SNEGSKA (reference sequence). Trimming shortened V by 5 bases and J by 5 bases, and 28 bases separated the two germline ends. The CDR3 DNA follows: TGCAGTGCTGAGGGGGGGCGCACACGGACAGGGAAGGACGAGCAGTACTTC. This sequence encodes CSAEGGRTRTGKDEQYF.

There are a few counts of this clonotype. The chain has TRBV3-1 and TRBJ1-2; 9 bases line up with TRBD1. V shed 4 bases, J shed 7 bases, and the junction held 7 bases outside the gene matches. The CDR3 covers 14 residues. Germline V CDR1 and CDR2: LGHDT, YNNKEL (reference sequence). For the CDR3, the DNA is TGTGCCAGCAGCCCCCGGGACAGGGAAGGTGGCTACACCTTC. Its translation is CASSPRDREGGYTF.